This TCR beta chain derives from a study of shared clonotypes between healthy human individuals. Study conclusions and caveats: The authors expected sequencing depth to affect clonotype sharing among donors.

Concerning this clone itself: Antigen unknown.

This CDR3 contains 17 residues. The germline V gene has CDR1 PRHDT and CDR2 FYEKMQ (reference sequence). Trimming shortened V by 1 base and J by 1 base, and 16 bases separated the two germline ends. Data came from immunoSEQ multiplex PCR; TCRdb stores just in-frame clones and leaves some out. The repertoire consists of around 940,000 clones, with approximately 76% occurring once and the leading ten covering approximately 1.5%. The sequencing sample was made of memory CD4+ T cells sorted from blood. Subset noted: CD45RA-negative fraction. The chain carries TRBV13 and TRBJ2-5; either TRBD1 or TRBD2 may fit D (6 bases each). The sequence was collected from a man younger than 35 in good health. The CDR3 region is CASSLEGWGAPQETQYF. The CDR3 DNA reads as TGTGCCAGCAGCTTAGAAGGTTGGGGGGCGCCCCAAGAGACCCAGTACTTC.